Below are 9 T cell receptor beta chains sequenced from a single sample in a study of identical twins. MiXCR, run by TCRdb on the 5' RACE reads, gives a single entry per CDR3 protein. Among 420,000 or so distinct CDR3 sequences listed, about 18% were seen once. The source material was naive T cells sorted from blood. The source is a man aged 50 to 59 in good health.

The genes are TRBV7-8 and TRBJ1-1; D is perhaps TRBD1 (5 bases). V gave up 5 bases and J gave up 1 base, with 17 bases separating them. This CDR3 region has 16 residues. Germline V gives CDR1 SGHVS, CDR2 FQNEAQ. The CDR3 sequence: CASSTRPLGGNTEAFF. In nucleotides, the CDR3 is TGTGCCAGCAGCACCCGCCCCCTCGGGGGGAACACTGAAGCTTTCTTT.

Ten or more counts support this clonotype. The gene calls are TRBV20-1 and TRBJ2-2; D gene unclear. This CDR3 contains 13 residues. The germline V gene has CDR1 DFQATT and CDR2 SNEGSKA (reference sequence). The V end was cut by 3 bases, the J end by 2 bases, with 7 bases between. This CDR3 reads CSASLPNTGELFF. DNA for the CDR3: TGCAGTGCTAGCCTCCCCAACACCGGGGAGCTGTTTTTT.

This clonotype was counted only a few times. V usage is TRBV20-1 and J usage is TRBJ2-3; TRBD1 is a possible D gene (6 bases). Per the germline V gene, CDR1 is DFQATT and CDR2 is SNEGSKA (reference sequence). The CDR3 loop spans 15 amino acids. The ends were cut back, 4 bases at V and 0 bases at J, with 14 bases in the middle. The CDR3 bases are TGCAGTGCTACATCCGGGACATCTAGCACAGATACGCAGTATTTT. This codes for CSATSGTSSTDTQYF.

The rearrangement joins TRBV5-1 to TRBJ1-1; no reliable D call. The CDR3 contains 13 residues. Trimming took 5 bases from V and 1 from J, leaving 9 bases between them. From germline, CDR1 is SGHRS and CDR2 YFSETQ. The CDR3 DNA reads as TGCGCCAGCAGTACCGAATCGAACACTGAAGCTTTCTTT. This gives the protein CASSTESNTEAFF.

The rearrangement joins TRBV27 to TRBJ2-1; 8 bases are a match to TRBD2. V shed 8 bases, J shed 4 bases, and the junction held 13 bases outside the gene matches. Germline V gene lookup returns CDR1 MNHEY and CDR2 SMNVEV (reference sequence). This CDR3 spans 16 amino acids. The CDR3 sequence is CASSSSPGGLYNEQFF. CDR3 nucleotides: TGTGCCAGCTCCTCAAGCCCGGGGGGGTTGTACAATGAGCAGTTCTTC.

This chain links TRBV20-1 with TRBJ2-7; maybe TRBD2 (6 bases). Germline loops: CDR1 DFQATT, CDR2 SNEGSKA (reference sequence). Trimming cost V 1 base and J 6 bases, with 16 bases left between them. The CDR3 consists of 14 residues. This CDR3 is CSARAGLIHGEQYF. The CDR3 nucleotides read TGCAGTGCTAGAGCGGGACTGATACACGGCGAGCAGTACTTC.

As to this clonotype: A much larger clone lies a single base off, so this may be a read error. The DNA of the CDR3 is TGTGCCATCAGAGGGGACGCTAGCTCTGGAAGCACCATATATTTT. Its protein is CAIRGDASSGSTIYF. The J gene is TRBJ1-3, the V gene TRBV10-3; D is perhaps TRBD1 (5 bases). The germline V gene encodes CDR1 ENHRY and CDR2 SYGVKD. The CDR3 runs to 15 residues.

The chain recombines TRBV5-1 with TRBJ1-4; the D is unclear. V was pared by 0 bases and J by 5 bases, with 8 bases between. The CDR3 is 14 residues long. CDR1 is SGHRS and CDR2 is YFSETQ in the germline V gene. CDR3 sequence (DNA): TGCGCCAGCAGCTTGGCGACTGGGAATGAAAAACTGTTTTTT. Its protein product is CASSLATGNEKLFF.

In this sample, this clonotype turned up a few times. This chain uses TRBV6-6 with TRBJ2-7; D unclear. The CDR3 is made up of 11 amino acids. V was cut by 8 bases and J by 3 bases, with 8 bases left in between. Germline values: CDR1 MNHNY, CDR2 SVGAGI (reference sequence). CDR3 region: CASLGRYEQYF. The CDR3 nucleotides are TGTGCCAGCTTGGGCCGCTACGAGCAGTACTTC.